One sample yielded the 13 T cell receptor beta chains listed below, sequenced in a study of T cell responses to AZD1222 COVID-19 vaccine. Here immunoSEQ multiplex PCR was the method, and the copy in TCRdb shows in-frame clones only, minus some. The profile shows around 140,000 clones, 65% to 90% of them singletons. The sequencing used peripheral blood, collected 28 days after the second dose of the MenACWY control vaccine. These receptor sequences come from an adult who received the MenACWY meningococcal vaccine as a control.

This clone has more than one count but fewer than ten. V and J are TRBV19 and TRBJ1-3; D remains ambiguous. Deletions cut 6 bases from V and 2 bases from J, with 11 bases between. Germline-derived CDR1 and CDR2 are LNHDA and SQIVND (reference sequence). CDR3 length: 14 amino acids. The DNA of the CDR3 is TGTGCCAGTAGACCCACAAGAGCTGGAAACACCATATATTTT. Translation gives CASRPTRAGNTIYF.

This clone was recorded once. The chain employs TRBV6-4 and TRBJ1-2, with a weak D call TRBD1 (5 bases). Germline-derived CDR1 and CDR2 are MRHNA and SNTAGT. This CDR3 comprises 14 residues. V lost 3 bases and J lost 8, with 16 bases in between. CDR3 coding DNA: TGTGCCAGCAGTGATGTTTGGGGGTCTACCGGCTACACCTTC. This encodes CASSDVWGSTGYTF.

The V and J genes are TRBV3-1 (or the pseudogene TRBV3-2) and TRBJ1-2; no reliable D call. V dropped 0 bases and J dropped 8 bases, with 10 bases sitting between them. The CDR3 spans 13 residues. CDR1 is LGHDT, CDR2 YNNKEL, per germline (reference sequence). The CDR3 DNA sequence: TGTGCCAGCAGCCAAGACGGGCAGCGGGGCTACACCTTC. Protein product: CASSQDGQRGYTF.

This clone was seen more than once but under ten times. The junction and the germline gene differ at one end; a read error may be behind it. The chain uses TRBV6-5 and TRBJ1-1; D possibly corresponds to TRBD1 (5 bases). CDR3 length: 13 residues. From germline, CDR1 is MNHEY and CDR2 SVGAGI. CDR3 sequence (DNA): TGTGCCAGCAGTCGCACACTACAGTCGCGGGGGAACTTT. Amino acid sequence: CASSRTLQSRGNF.

V and J are TRBV7-9 and TRBJ1-6, with 8 bases lining up with TRBD1. The CDR3 has 15 residues. The V gene end was trimmed by 5 bases and the J gene end by 8 bases; junction bases not matched to a gene: 8. The germline CDR1 and CDR2 sequences are SEHNR and FQNEAQ (reference sequence). The CDR3 here is CASSRTGLRDSPLHF. The DNA for the CDR3 is TGTGCCAGCAGCCGGACAGGGTTAAGGGATTCACCCCTCCACTTT.

This chain links TRBV28 with TRBJ2-1, with TRBD2 identical over 14 bases. Trimming took 5 bases from V and 9 from J; bases not matched to a gene: 6. The germline V gene encodes CDR1 MDHEN and CDR2 SYDVKM. This CDR3 has 15 amino acids. This CDR3 reads CASSTPGTSGSEQFF. The CDR3 coding sequence is TGTGCCAGCAGTACCCCCGGGACTAGCGGGAGTGAGCAGTTCTTC.

The chain links TRBV18 to TRBJ1-3, with D uncertain. CDR1 and CDR2 (germline): KGHSH, LQKENI. The CDR3 is made up of 16 amino acids. V was clipped by 6 bases and J by 3 bases, with 18 bases between them. The CDR3 protein is CASSRGPEGNGNTIYF. Here the CDR3 DNA reads TGTGCCAGCTCTCGAGGACCGGAGGGAAATGGAAACACCATATATTTT.

The chain has TRBV2 and TRBJ1-4; D possibly corresponds to TRBD1 (6 bases). This CDR3 comprises 13 residues. The germline V and J ends were trimmed by 6 bases and 10 bases, with 15 bases remaining between them. Per the germline V gene, CDR1 is SNHLY and CDR2 is FYNNEI. In DNA, the CDR3 is TGTGCCAGCAGGGGTACAGGGACCGGAAAACTGTTTTTT. It encodes CASRGTGTGKLFF.

This clone was counted a few times. This chain joins TRBV7-6 and TRBJ2-3, with D perhaps given as TRBD1 or TRBD2 (5 bases each). Trimming cost V 5 bases and J 2 bases, with 17 bases left between them. Germline V gene lookup returns CDR1 SGHVS and CDR2 FNYEAQ. The CDR3 runs to 16 residues. CDR3: CASSPIEGRVTDTQYF. In DNA, the CDR3 is TGTGCCAGCAGCCCTATCGAGGGGCGGGTCACAGATACGCAGTATTTT. Full variable domain (rest looked up from reference TRBV7-6 and TRBJ2-3): GAGVSQSPRYKVTKRGQDVALRCDPISGHVSLYWYRQALGQGPEFLTYFNYEAQQDKSGLPNDRFSAERPEGSISTLTIQRTEQRDSAMYRCASSPIEGRVTDTQYFGPGTRLTVL.

The chain employs TRBV7-2 and TRBJ1-2; D may be TRBD1 (5 bases). Germline assignment: CDR1 SGHTA and CDR2 FQGNSA. V was shortened by 5 bases and J by 4 bases, with 14 bases between the two germline ends. The CDR3 sequence is 14 residues long. CDR3 region: CASSLPGQPYGYTF. The CDR3 nucleotides are TGTGCCAGCAGCCTCCCAGGGCAGCCCTATGGCTACACCTTC.

The chain employs TRBV10-2 and TRBJ1-2; 7 nucleotides line up with TRBD1. Germline V gene lookup returns CDR1 WSHSY and CDR2 SAAADI. The ends lost 5 bases at V and 6 bases at J; junction bases unmatched: 6. This CDR3 comprises 13 residues. The CDR3 loop is CASSRETGHGYTF. DNA of the CDR3: TGCGCCAGCAGTAGAGAGACAGGGCATGGCTACACCTTC.

The V call is TRBV28, the J call TRBJ2-5; 10 nucleotides line up with TRBD1. CDR3 length: 15 residues. In germline, CDR1 is MDHEN, CDR2 SYDVKM. V was pared by 5 bases and J by 1 base, with 4 bases of the junction left unmatched. CDR3 region: CASSLGTGAQETQYF. DNA of the CDR3: TGTGCCAGCAGTCTAGGGACAGGGGCCCAAGAGACCCAGTACTTC.

The chain has TRBV2 and TRBJ2-7; a weak D match, TRBD1 (5 bases). The CDR3 is made up of 12 amino acids. Germline V CDR1 and CDR2: SNHLY, FYNNEI. The V end lost 7 bases, the J end lost 2 bases, and 9 bases lay between the germline ends. DNA for the CDR3: TGTGCCAGCATGACAGAGGCCTACGAGCAGTACGTC. It is translated as CASMTEAYEQYV.